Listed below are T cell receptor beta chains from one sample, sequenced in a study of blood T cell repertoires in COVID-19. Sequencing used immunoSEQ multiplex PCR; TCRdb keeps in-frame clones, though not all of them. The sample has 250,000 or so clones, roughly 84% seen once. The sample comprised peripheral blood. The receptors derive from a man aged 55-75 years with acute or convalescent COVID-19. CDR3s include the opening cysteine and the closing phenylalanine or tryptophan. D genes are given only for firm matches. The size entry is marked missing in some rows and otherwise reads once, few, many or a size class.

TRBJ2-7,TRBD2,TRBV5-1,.,TGCGCCAGCAGCGGCGGGGGGGACGACGAGCAGTACTTC,CASSGGGDDEQYF
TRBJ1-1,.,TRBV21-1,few,TGTGCCACCGCGCGGACCGGGAGTGGTGAAGCTTTCTTT,CATARTGSGEAFF
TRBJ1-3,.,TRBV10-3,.,TGTGCCATCAGAGGAGGGTCGGGAGCCTCTGGAAACACCATATATTTT,CAIRGGSGASGNTIYF
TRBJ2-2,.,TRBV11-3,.,TGTGCCAGCAGCTCCCAACAAGTCACCGGGGAGCTGTTTTTT,CASSSQQVTGELFF
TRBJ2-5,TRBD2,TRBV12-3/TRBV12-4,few,TGTGCCAGCAGCCCTCAGGGCGGGGGGACCCAGTACTTC,CASSPQGGGTQYF
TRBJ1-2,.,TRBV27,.,TGTGCCAGCAGGCTACTAGGGTTAGGTAACTATGGCTACACCTTC,CASRLLGLGNYGYTF
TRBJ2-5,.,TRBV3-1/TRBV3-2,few,TGTGCCAGCAGCCCCCGTGGGTTGGAGGAGACCCAGTACTTC,CASSPRGLEETQYF
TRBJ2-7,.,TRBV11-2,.,TGTGCCAGCAGCTTAAGTTTCATGCTAGAGCAGTACTTC,CASSLSFMLEQYF
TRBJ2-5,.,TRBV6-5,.,TGTGCCAGCAGTTACGCAACATACAAAGGAGGAGAGACCCAGTACTTC,CASSYATYKGGETQYF
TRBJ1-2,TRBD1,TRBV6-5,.,TGTGCCAGCATCCTAGCCCCGGGACAGGGGGAGGGCTACACCTTC,CASILAPGQGEGYTF
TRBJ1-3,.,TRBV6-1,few,TGTGCCAGCAGTGAATTTTCGTCTGGAAACACCATATATTTT,CASSEFSSGNTIYF
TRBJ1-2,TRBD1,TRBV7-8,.,TGTGCCAGCAGCCCTCCCGGGACAGGGGTAGACGGCTACACCTTC,CASSPPGTGVDGYTF
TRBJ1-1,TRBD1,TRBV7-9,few,TGTGCCAGCAGCCCTAGGGACAGCACTGAAGCTTTCTTT,CASSPRDSTEAFF
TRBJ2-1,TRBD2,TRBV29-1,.,TGCAGCGTTGGGGCTAGCGGCGTTTACAATGAGCAGTTCTTC,CSVGASGVYNEQFF
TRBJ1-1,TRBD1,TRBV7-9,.,TGTGCCAGCAGCTTAGTTCAGGGGGGCACTGAAGCTTTCTTT,CASSLVQGGTEAFF
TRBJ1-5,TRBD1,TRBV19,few,TGTGCCAGTTGGGACAGGGGTTTAGGTCAGCCCCAGCATTTT,CASWDRGLGQPQHF
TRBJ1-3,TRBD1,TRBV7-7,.,TGTGCTAGCAGCTTAGAACAGGGGGAAGGAAACACCATATATTTT,CASSLEQGEGNTIYF
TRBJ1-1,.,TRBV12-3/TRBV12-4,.,TGTGCCAGCAGTTTAGCGGGGAGGGTAGCTTTCTTT,CASSLAGRVAFF
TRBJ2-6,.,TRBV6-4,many,TGTGCCAGCAGTGAGACTTCTGGGGCCAACGTCCTGACTTTC,CASSETSGANVLTF
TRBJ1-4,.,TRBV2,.,TGTGCCAGCACTATTCAGGGCCCACTTAATGAAAAACTGTTTTTT,CASTIQGPLNEKLFF
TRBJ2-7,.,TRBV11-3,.,TGTGCCAGCAGTCGACGGGAGTTTGGCGAGCAGTACTTC,CASSRREFGEQYF
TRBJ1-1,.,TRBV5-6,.,TGTGCCAGCACTGGGGGGTCCACTGAAGCTTTCTTT,CASTGGSTEAFF